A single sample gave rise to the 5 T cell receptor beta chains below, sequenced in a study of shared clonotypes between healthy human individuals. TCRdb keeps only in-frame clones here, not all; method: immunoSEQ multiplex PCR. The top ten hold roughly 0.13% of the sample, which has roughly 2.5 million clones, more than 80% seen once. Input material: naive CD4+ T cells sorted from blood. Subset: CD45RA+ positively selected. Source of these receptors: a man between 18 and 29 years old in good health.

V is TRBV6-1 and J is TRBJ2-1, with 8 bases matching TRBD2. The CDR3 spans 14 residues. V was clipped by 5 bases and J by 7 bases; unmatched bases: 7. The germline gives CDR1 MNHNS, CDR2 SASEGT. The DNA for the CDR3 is TGTGCCAGCAGTCAACAAGCGGGGGTAAATGAGCAGTTCTTC. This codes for CASSQQAGVNEQFF.

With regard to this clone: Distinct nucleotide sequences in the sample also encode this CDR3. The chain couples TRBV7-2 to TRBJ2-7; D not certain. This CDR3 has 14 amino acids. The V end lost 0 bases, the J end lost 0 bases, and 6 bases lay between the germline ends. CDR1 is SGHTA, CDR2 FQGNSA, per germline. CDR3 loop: CASSLAGYSYEQYF. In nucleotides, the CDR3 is TGTGCCAGCAGCTTAGCGGGGTACTCCTACGAGCAGTACTTC.

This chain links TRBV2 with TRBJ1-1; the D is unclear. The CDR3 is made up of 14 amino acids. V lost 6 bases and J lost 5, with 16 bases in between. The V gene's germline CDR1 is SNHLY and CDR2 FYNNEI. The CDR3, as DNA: TGTGCCAGCAGGGAGGACTCATGGTCTACTGAAGCTTTCTTT. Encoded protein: CASREDSWSTEAFF.

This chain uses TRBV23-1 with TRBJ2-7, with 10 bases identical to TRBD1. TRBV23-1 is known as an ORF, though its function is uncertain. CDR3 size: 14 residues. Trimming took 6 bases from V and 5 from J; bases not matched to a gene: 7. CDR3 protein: CASSPTGGNHEQYF. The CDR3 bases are TGCGCCAGCAGCCCGACAGGGGGCAACCACGAGCAGTACTTC.

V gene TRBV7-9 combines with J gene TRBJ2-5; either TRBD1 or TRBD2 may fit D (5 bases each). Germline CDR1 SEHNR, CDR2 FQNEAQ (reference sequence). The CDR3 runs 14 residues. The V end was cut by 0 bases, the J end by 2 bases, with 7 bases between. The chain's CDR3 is CASSLAWGQETQYF. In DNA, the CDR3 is TGTGCCAGCAGCTTAGCGTGGGGGCAAGAGACCCAGTACTTC.